Listed here are 10 T cell receptor beta chains from one sample, sequenced in a study of cytomegalovirus exposure and HLA in healthy donors. Assay used: immunoSEQ multiplex PCR; TCRdb lists only in-frame clones, some missing. Counted here are some 130,000 clones, 88% occurring once; the ten biggest clones make up about 1.5%. Sequencing was performed on PBMCs. These receptors all come from a man younger than 45 in good health and CMV-seronegative.

The J gene is TRBJ2-7, the V gene TRBV27; 8 positions match TRBD2. The CDR3 consists of 15 residues. CDR1 MNHEY and CDR2 SMNVEV come from the germline V gene (reference sequence). With V trimmed by 2 bases and J by 0 bases, 3 bases remained unmatched. In DNA form, the CDR3 reads TGTGCCAGCAGTTTAACTAGCGGTTACTCCTACGAGCAGTACTTC. It encodes CASSLTSGYSYEQYF.

The table lists this clone with a count of one. The rearrangement uses TRBV19 and TRBJ2-7; the D is unclear. The V and J ends lost 3 bases and 1 base respectively, with 7 bases between them. The CDR3 has 13 residues. CDR1 LNHDA and CDR2 SQIVND come from the germline V gene (reference sequence). CDR3 amino acids: CASSMGLSYEQYF. CDR3 in DNA: TGTGCCAGTAGTATGGGCCTTTCCTACGAGCAGTACTTC.

The genes are TRBV12-2 and TRBJ2-1; the D call in the table, TRBD2, was not verified against the DNA. TRBV12-2 is an annotated pseudogene. The CDR3 contains 17 residues. The CDR3 DNA sequence: TGTGCAAGTCTCCGAGGGAGGGCGGGCGCCGTGGTCAATGAGCAGTTCTTC. Its protein product is CASLRGRAGAVVNEQFF.

The chain is built from TRBV16 and TRBJ1-2; maybe TRBD1 (6 bases). The V and J ends lost 1 base and 5 bases respectively, with 8 bases between them. Germline-derived CDR1 and CDR2 are KGHSY and FQNENV. The CDR3 covers 13 residues. The CDR3 here is CASSQFGQYGYTF. The CDR3 coding sequence is TGTGCCAGCAGCCAATTTGGACAGTATGGCTACACCTTC. Looking up the rest from reference TRBV16 and TRBJ1-2 gives the full variable domain: GEEVAQTPKHLVRGEGQKAKLYCAPIKGHSYVFWYQQVLKNEFKFLISFQNENVFDETGMPKERFSAKCLPNSPCSLEIQATKLEDSAVYFCASSQFGQYGYTFGSGTRLTVV.

J is TRBJ2-5 and V is TRBV12-5; D may be TRBD2 (6 bases). The CDR3 runs to 16 residues. Germline V gene data show CDR1 as LGHNT and CDR2 as FRNRAP. V lost 5 bases, J lost 5 bases, and 21 bases lay in between. Written as DNA, the CDR3 is TGTGCTAGTGGTCCCTTCCTGGGGGGAGCGAGGGAGACCCAGTACTTC. Amino acids: CASGPFLGGARETQYF.

To note about this clone: This specimen includes other DNA sequences encoding the same CDR3. The rearrangement joins TRBV5-1 to TRBJ2-1, with D uncertain. This CDR3 spans 14 amino acids. Germline CDR1 SGHRS, CDR2 YFSETQ. The ends were cut back, 3 bases at V and 0 bases at J, with 7 bases in the middle. The CDR3 region has the DNA TGCGCCAGCAGCTCTTCTAGCTCCTACAATGAGCAGTTCTTC. It encodes CASSSSSSYNEQFF.

The chain joins TRBV18 to TRBJ2-7, with unresolved D. CDR1 is KGHSH and CDR2 is LQKENI in the germline V gene. The CDR3 consists of 14 residues. Trimming cost V 3 bases and J 0 bases, with 9 bases left between them. The CDR3 DNA is TGTGCCAGCTCACCGATGGAGAGCTCCTACGAGCAGTACTTC. Translation gives CASSPMESSYEQYF.

This chain connects TRBV6-5 to TRBJ2-4; TRBD2 agrees at 8 bases. From germline, CDR1 is MNHEY and CDR2 SVGAGI. The CDR3 is 16 residues long. V shed 4 bases, J shed 9 bases, and the junction held 14 bases outside the gene matches. The CDR3 reads CASSWSKMAGGGIQYF. CDR3 sequence (DNA): TGTGCCAGCAGTTGGTCAAAGATGGCGGGAGGAGGCATTCAGTACTTC.

The V call is TRBV7-2, the J call TRBJ2-7; D remains ambiguous. Germline assignment: CDR1 SGHTA and CDR2 FQGNSA. This CDR3 comprises 15 residues. The ends were cut back, 3 bases at V and 1 base at J, with 13 bases in the middle. CDR3 coding DNA: TGTGCCAGCAGCTTTTTGTGTTACTGGTCCTACGAGCAGTACTTC. Its protein product is CASSFLCYWSYEQYF.

V gene TRBV19 combines with J gene TRBJ1-5, with D unclear. Germline loops: CDR1 LNHDA, CDR2 SQIVND (reference sequence). V was clipped by 9 bases and J by 4 bases, with 13 bases between them. This CDR3 comprises 13 residues. The CDR3: CASRPPGNQPQHF. The CDR3 DNA reads as TGTGCCAGCCGACCGCCGGGGAATCAGCCCCAGCATTTT.